This T cell receptor beta chain was sequenced during a study of blood T cell repertoires in COVID-19. On the study more broadly: Both acute and convalescent COVID-19 samples were obtained from the United States, Italy and Spain.

Assay used: immunoSEQ multiplex PCR; TCRdb lists only in-frame clones, some missing. The table has around 140,000 clones, roughly 90% seen once. CDR1 is LGHDT, CDR2 YNNKEL, per germline (reference sequence). The CDR3 has 15 residues. Trimming at V came to 3 bases and at J to 6 bases, leaving 8 bases not matched to a gene. Sequenced material: peripheral blood. The chain combines TRBV3-1 (or the pseudogene TRBV3-2) with TRBJ2-7, with 10 positions matching TRBD2. This receptor was obtained from a man between 65 and 79 years old with active COVID-19. CDR3 in amino acids: CASSHGGLAPLEQYF. The CDR3 region has the DNA TGTGCCAGCAGCCACGGGGGACTAGCGCCTCTCGAGCAGTACTTC.